A selection of T cell receptor beta chains follows, all from one sample in a study of cytomegalovirus exposure and HLA in healthy donors. Assay used: immunoSEQ multiplex PCR; TCRdb lists only in-frame clones, some missing. The sample holds 80,000 to 95,000 clones; about two thirds are singletons and the top ten take about 2.5%. Sequencing used PBMCs. The receptors were sampled from a human donor in good health. Both conserved end residues are part of each CDR3. The D gene is left open where the match is weak. Expanded clones get a size class; other rows say once, few or many, or leave the size out.

NA	TRBV4-3	TRBJ2-5	NA	CASSQGRGETQYF	TGCGCCAGCAGCCAAGGGAGGGGAGAGACCCAGTACTTC
few	TRBV27	TRBJ1-2	NA	CASSLLSGENGYTF	TGTGCCAGCAGTTTATTGTCAGGGGAGAATGGCTACACCTTC
NA	TRBV15	TRBJ2-3	NA	CATSRRGGSYRADTQYF	TGTGCCACCAGCAGGCGGGGTGGGAGCTATCGGGCAGATACGCAGTATTTT
NA	TRBV5-1	TRBJ2-3	TRBD2	CASSSSSGGTDTQYF	TGCGCCAGCAGTTCAAGCAGCGGGGGCACAGATACGCAGTATTTT
NA	TRBV6-5	TRBJ2-4	NA	CASSHKRLAKNIQYF	TGTGCCAGCAGTCATAAGCGGTTAGCCAAAAACATTCAGTACTTC
NA	TRBV10-3	TRBJ1-5	NA	CAISDSWETAGQPQHF	TGTGCCATCAGTGATAGTTGGGAGACGGCTGGTCAGCCCCAGCATTTT
once	TRBV5-5	TRBJ1-2	TRBD1	CASSSGQGAYYGYTF	TGTGCCAGCAGCTCGGGACAGGGGGCATACTATGGCTACACCTTC
NA	TRBV5-4	TRBJ2-2	NA	CASSSQAGDAGELFF	TGTGCCAGCAGCTCCCAGGCAGGGGACGCCGGGGAGCTGTTTTTT
NA	TRBV5-1	TRBJ1-2	TRBD1	CASSLTIGQGPNYGYTF	TGCGCCAGCAGCTTGACTATCGGACAGGGCCCGAACTATGGCTACACCTTC
NA	TRBV30	TRBJ2-3	TRBD2	CAWSRLAGITPHTDTQYF	TGTGCCTGGAGTCGGCTAGCGGGGATAACCCCCCACACAGATACGCAGTATTTT
NA	TRBV5-1	TRBJ1-2	NA	CASSPSSGVYGYTF	TGCGCCAGCAGTCCTTCATCGGGGGTCTATGGCTACACCTTC
NA	TRBV19	TRBJ2-3	TRBD1	CASTSTGGSTDTQYF	TGTGCCAGTACCTCAACAGGGGGCAGCACAGATACGCAGTATTTT
NA	TRBV2	TRBJ1-1	NA	CASSGREGTEAFF	TGTGCCAGCAGTGGGAGGGAAGGCACTGAAGCTTTCTTT
NA	TRBV5-4	TRBJ1-2	NA	CASSLYAGFNYGYTF	TGTGCCAGCAGCTTATACGCGGGCTTCAACTATGGCTACACCTTC
NA	TRBV25-1	TRBJ2-3	NA	CASSEGHVGDTQYF	TGTGCCAGCAGTGAAGGGCACGTTGGTGATACGCAGTATTTT
NA	TRBV7-3	TRBJ2-3	TRBD2	CASSLQLATDTQYF	TGTGCCAGCAGCTTACAACTAGCGACCGATACGCAGTATTTT
few	TRBV5-1	TRBJ2-2	TRBD2	CAARAGERGELFF	TGCGCTGCACGAGCGGGGGAGCGCGGGGAGCTGTTTTTT
NA	TRBV5-6	TRBJ1-4	NA	CASSWRDGNEKLFF	TGTGCCAGCAGTTGGAGGGACGGAAATGAAAAACTGTTTTTT
NA	TRBV6-4	TRBJ2-3	NA	CASSDSGGSTDTQYF	TGTGCCAGCAGTGACTCGGGCGGGAGCACAGATACGCAGTATTTT
NA	TRBV5-1	TRBJ1-1	TRBD1	CASSFYSNPGQGNEAFF	TGCGCCAGCAGCTTTTACAGCAATCCGGGACAGGGGAATGAAGCTTTCTTT
few	TRBV11-2	TRBJ2-7	TRBD1	CASSADGQAAYEQYF	TGTGCCAGCAGTGCTGACGGACAGGCAGCCTACGAGCAGTACTTC
NA	TRBV6-5	TRBJ2-5	NA	CASIKRRGPDETQYF	TGTGCCAGCATAAAACGGAGAGGGCCTGACGAGACCCAGTACTTC
NA	TRBV7-9	TRBJ2-3	NA	CASSLGSADTQYF	TGTGCCAGCAGCTTAGGTTCAGCAGATACGCAGTATTTT
NA	TRBV7-9	TRBJ2-5	NA	CASSLVGETQYF	TGTGCCAGCAGCTTAGTCGGAGAGACCCAGTACTTC
NA	TRBV18	TRBJ1-4	NA	CASSLTERREKLFF	TGTGCCAGCTCATTGACAGAGAGGCGTGAAAAACTGTTTTTT
NA	TRBV19	TRBJ2-7	TRBD1	CASRGQNSYEQYF	TGTGCCAGTAGGGGACAGAACTCCTACGAGCAGTACTTC
NA	TRBV2	TRBJ1-2	NA	CASKRGGYTF	TGTGCCAGCAAAAGGGGTGGCTACACCTTC
NA	TRBV10-1	TRBJ2-7	TRBD1	CARKQGPSSYEQYF	TGCGCCAGAAAACAGGGGCCTAGCTCCTACGAGCAGTACTTC
NA	TRBV15	TRBJ2-1	TRBD1	CATSREAGGWDEQFF	TGTGCCACCAGCAGAGAGGCAGGGGGCTGGGATGAGCAGTTCTTC
NA	TRBV7-9	TRBJ2-1	NA	CASSSGLDYNEQFF	TGTGCCAGCAGCTCGGGACTTGACTACAATGAGCAGTTCTTC
NA	TRBV7-9	TRBJ2-1	TRBD2	CASSSPLGGAGNEQFF	TGTGCCAGCAGCTCGCCCCTCGGGGGGGCAGGGAATGAGCAGTTCTTC
NA	TRBV4-3	TRBJ2-3	NA	CASSQDRGLLTDTQYF	TGCGCCAGCAGCCAAGATAGGGGTCTGCTAACAGATACGCAGTATTTT
once	TRBV9	TRBJ2-3	TRBD2	CASSVAGGTSTDTQYF	TGTGCCAGCAGCGTAGCGGGGGGGACAAGCACAGATACGCAGTATTTT
NA	TRBV19	TRBJ1-1	NA	CASKRDRMNTEAFF	TGTGCCAGTAAGAGAGACAGGATGAACACTGAAGCTTTCTTT
NA	TRBV28	TRBJ2-7	TRBD1	CASSPPGTGSYEQYF	TGTGCCAGCAGCCCACCCGGGACAGGTTCCTACGAGCAGTACTTC
NA	TRBV10-3	TRBJ2-7	NA	CAISAKRQQSYYEQYF	TGTGCCATCAGTGCGAAACGACAGCAGTCCTACTACGAGCAGTACTTC
NA	TRBV27	TRBJ1-1	NA	CASSLNRFSEAFF	TGTGCCAGCAGTTTAAACAGGTTTTCTGAAGCTTTCTTT
NA	TRBV6-6	TRBJ1-2	NA	CASSYSARDYGYTF	TGTGCCAGCAGTTACTCAGCCAGGGACTATGGCTACACCTTC
NA	TRBV7-8	TRBJ2-7	TRBD1	CASSRRTGEHEQYF	TGTGCCAGCAGCCGGAGGACAGGGGAGCACGAGCAGTACTTC
NA	TRBV4-2	TRBJ1-4	NA	CASSQDGGPLNEKLFF	TGTGCCAGCAGCCAAGACGGGGGACCGCTTAATGAAAAACTGTTTTTT
once	TRBV6-5	TRBJ2-1	NA	CASSYVEGGNEQFF	TGTGCCAGCAGTTACGTCGAGGGTGGGAATGAGCAGTTCTTC
NA	TRBV6-4	TRBJ2-1	TRBD2	CAGRLAGANEQFF	TGTGCCGGTCGACTAGCGGGGGCCAATGAGCAGTTCTTC
NA	TRBV27	TRBJ2-7	NA	CASSSRASLSKQYF	TGTGCCAGCAGTTCGCGAGCGAGCCTTTCCAAGCAGTACTTC
NA	TRBV15	TRBJ1-3	NA	CATTGSPGQLKGNTIYF	TGTGCCACCACTGGGTCCCCCGGACAGCTAAAAGGAAACACCATATATTTT
few	TRBV7-9	TRBJ2-7	TRBD1	CASSLGGTAWFTYEQYF	TGTGCCAGCAGCTTAGGGGGGACAGCATGGTTCACCTACGAGCAGTACTTC
NA	TRBV19	TRBJ2-7	NA	CASALGDSSYEQYF	TGTGCCAGTGCCCTAGGGGACTCCTCCTACGAGCAGTACTTC
NA	TRBV19	TRBJ2-5	NA	CASRDDRTQETQYF	TGTGCCAGTAGGGATGACAGAACCCAAGAGACCCAGTACTTC
few	TRBV5-1	TRBJ2-2	TRBD2	CASSLEASGTNTGELFF	TGCGCCAGCAGCTTGGAGGCTAGCGGTACGAACACCGGGGAGCTGTTTTTT
NA	TRBV6-4	TRBJ1-6	NA	CASSDSGRGPLHF	TGTGCCAGCAGTGACTCAGGCAGGGGACCCCTCCACTTT
NA	TRBV28	TRBJ2-1	TRBD2	CASSGAGRGEYNEQFF	TGTGCCAGCAGCGGGGCGGGCCGGGGGGAATACAATGAGCAGTTCTTC